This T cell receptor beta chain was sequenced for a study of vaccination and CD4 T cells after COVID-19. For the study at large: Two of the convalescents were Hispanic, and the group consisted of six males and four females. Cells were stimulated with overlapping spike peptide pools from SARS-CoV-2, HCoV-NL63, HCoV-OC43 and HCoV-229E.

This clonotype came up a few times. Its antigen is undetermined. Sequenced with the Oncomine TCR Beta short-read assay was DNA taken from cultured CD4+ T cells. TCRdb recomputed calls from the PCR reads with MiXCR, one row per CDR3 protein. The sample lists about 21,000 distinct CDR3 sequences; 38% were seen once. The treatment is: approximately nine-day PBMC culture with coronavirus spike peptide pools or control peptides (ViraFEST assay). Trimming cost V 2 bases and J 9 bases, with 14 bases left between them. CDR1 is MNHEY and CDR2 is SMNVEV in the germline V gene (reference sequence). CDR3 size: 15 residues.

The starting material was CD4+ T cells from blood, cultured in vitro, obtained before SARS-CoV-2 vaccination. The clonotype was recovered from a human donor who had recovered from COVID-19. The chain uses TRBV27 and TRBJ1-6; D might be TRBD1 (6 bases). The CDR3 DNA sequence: TGTGCCAGCAGTTTAGCAGGGGATAGAGGTTCACCCCTCCACTTT. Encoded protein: CASSLAGDRGSPLHF.